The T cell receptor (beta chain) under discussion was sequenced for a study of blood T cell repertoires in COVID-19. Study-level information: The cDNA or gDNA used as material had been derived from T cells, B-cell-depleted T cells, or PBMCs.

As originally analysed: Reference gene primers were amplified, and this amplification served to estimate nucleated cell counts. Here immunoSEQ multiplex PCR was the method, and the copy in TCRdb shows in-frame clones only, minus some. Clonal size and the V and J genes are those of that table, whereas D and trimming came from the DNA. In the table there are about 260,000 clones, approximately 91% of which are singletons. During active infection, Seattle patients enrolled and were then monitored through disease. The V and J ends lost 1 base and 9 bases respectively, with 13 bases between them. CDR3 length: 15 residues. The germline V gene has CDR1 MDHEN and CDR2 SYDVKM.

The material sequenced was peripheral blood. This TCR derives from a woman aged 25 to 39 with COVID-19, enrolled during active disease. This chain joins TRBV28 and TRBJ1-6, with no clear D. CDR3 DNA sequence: TGTGCCAGCAGTTTATCTGCCGGGATGGGTTCACCCCTCCACTTT. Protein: CASSLSAGMGSPLHF. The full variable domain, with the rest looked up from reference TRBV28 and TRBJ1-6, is DVKVTQSSRYLVKRTGEKVFLECVQDMDHENMFWYRQDPGLGLRLIYFSYDVKMKEKGDIPEGYSVSREKKERFSLILESASTNQTSMYLCASSLSAGMGSPLHFGNGTRLTVT.